Following are 27 T cell receptor beta chains from one sample sequenced in a study of blood T cell repertoires in COVID-19. Only in-frame clones appear in the TCRdb table, and some are missing; sequencing was by immunoSEQ multiplex PCR. The table lists about 180,000 clones, roughly 80% of them singletons. Source material: peripheral blood. Receptor source: a human donor in a cohort sampled during active COVID-19.

This clone has more than one count but fewer than ten. The chain combines TRBV5-1 with TRBJ1-5; D possibly corresponds to TRBD1 (5 bases). CDR1 is SGHRS, CDR2 YFSETQ, per germline. The CDR3 totals 15 residues. The V and J ends lost 0 bases and 6 bases respectively, with 13 bases between them. In DNA form, the CDR3 reads TGCGCCAGCAGCTTGGAGGGACGGGAGGGTCAGCCCCAGCATTTT. Its translation: CASSLEGREGQPQHF.

The rearrangement uses TRBV5-5 and TRBJ2-3; 15 nucleotides agree with TRBD2. The CDR3 covers 17 residues. Germline values: CDR1 SGHKS, CDR2 YYEKEE (reference sequence). The V segment lost 3 bases and the J segment 2 bases; nucleotides outside the gene matches: 4. For the CDR3, the DNA is TGTGCCAGCAGCTCCGGACTAGCGGGGGGGCCCACAGATACGCAGTATTTT. This encodes CASSSGLAGGPTDTQYF.

This clone was seen only a few times. The chain links TRBV3-1 (or the pseudogene TRBV3-2) to TRBJ1-2; unclear D gene. The V and J ends lost 0 bases and 0 bases respectively, with 5 bases between them. Germline V lookup: CDR1 LGHDT, CDR2 YNNKEL (reference sequence). This CDR3 has 14 amino acids. The CDR3 DNA is TGTGCCAGCAGCCAAGATTTAACTAACTATGGCTACACCTTC. Its protein is CASSQDLTNYGYTF.

The chain joins TRBV7-9 to TRBJ1-4, with 7 bases identical to TRBD1. CDR1 SEHNR and CDR2 FQNEAQ come from the germline V gene (reference sequence). The CDR3 runs to 15 residues. V was pared by 5 bases and J by 7 bases, with 10 bases of the junction left unmatched. For the CDR3, the DNA is TGTGCCAGCAGCACCCCCGGGACAGTGAGTGAAAAACTGTTTTTT. Translating gives CASSTPGTVSEKLFF.

CDR3 coding DNA: TGCGCCAGCAGCTTGGTGGCAGGGCCCCCTGAAGCTTTCTTT. Protein product: CASSLVAGPPEAFF. The chain carries TRBV5-1 and TRBJ1-1; possibly TRBD1 for D (5 bases). Trimming pared 0 bases from V and 6 bases from J, leaving 12 bases between. CDR3 length equals 14 residues. Germline V gene lookup returns CDR1 SGHRS and CDR2 YFSETQ. Drawing the rest from reference TRBV5-1 and TRBJ1-1, the complete variable domain is KAGVTQTPRYLIKTRGQQVTLSCSPISGHRSVSWYQQTPGQGLQFLFEYFSETQRNKGNFPGRFSGRQFSNSRSEMNVSTLELGDSALYLCASSLVAGPPEAFFGQGTRLTVV.

This chain uses TRBV19 with TRBJ2-1; the match to TRBD1 covers 12 bases. The CDR3 is 16 residues long. CDR1 LNHDA and CDR2 SQIVND come from the germline V gene (reference sequence). J lost 5 bases, V lost 3 bases, and 5 bases had no gene match. The CDR3 reads CASSIGTGGVDNEQFF. The CDR3 region has the DNA TGTGCCAGTAGTATTGGGACAGGGGGCGTCGACAATGAGCAGTTCTTC.

The chain couples TRBV2 to TRBJ2-3, with 10 positions matching TRBD2. Germline V gene data show CDR1 as SNHLY and CDR2 as FYNNEI. V was clipped by 5 bases and J by 14 bases; unmatched bases: 4. The CDR3 is made up of 11 amino acids. This CDR3 is CASSPVAGGYF. The CDR3 DNA reads TGTGCCAGCAGTCCAGTAGCGGGGGGGTATTTT.

The rearrangement uses TRBV7-6 and TRBJ1-2, with D possibly matching TRBD1 (5 bases). The V gene's germline CDR1 is SGHVS and CDR2 FNYEAQ. The CDR3 contains 15 residues. V lost 5 bases and J 0 bases, leaving 13 bases between the germline ends. CDR3 residues: CASSQGSGTNYGYTF. The CDR3 bases are TGTGCCAGCAGCCAGGGCTCAGGGACTAACTATGGCTACACCTTC.

The chain is built from TRBV7-6 and TRBJ1-3, with no clear D. V lost 1 base and J lost 0, with 13 bases in between. The CDR3 is 17 amino acids. Germline V CDR1 and CDR2: SGHVS, FNYEAQ. DNA for the CDR3: TGTGCCAGCAGCTTAGGGGAGTTGGGTCTCTCTGGAAACACCATATATTTT. This codes for CASSLGELGLSGNTIYF.

About this clone: Without the conserved terminal phenylalanine or tryptophan, this CDR3 likely stems from a read error. The DNA is left out, because the CDR3 cannot be placed on it with certainty; the CDR3 is given as TCRdb lists it. This chain joins TRBV25-1 and TRBJ1-4. Germline V gene data show CDR1 as MGHDK and CDR2 as SYGVNS. The CDR3 has 10 amino acids, counting both end residues. CDR3 amino acids: CASTPCGHPY.

This chain connects TRBV25-1 to TRBJ1-2; D ambiguous. Looked up from germline, CDR1 is MGHDK and CDR2 is SYGVNS. V was pared by 4 bases and J by 4 bases, with 10 bases between. This CDR3 spans 13 amino acids. The CDR3 reads CASSAGTGYGYTF. CDR3 in DNA: TGTGCCAGCAGTGCCGGCACGGGCTATGGCTACACCTTC.

The rearrangement links TRBV27 to TRBJ1-2, with 9 bases fitting TRBD1. Unmatched junction bases numbered 5, after V lost 4 bases and J lost 8 bases. CDR3 size: 13 residues. From germline, CDR1 is MNHEY and CDR2 SMNVEV (reference sequence). DNA for the CDR3: TGTGCCAGCAGTTGGGACAGGGTCGGGGGCTACACCTTC. Translating gives CASSWDRVGGYTF.

The gene calls are TRBV5-1 and TRBJ2-3; tentatively, D is TRBD1 (5 bases). Per germline, CDR1 SGHRS and CDR2 YFSETQ. The germline V and J ends were trimmed by 0 bases and 4 bases, with 15 bases remaining between them. The CDR3 runs 16 residues. The CDR3 reads CASSLAGTPRADTQYF. For the CDR3, the DNA is TGCGCCAGCAGCTTGGCCGGCACCCCCAGGGCAGATACGCAGTATTTT.

V gene TRBV29-1 combines with J gene TRBJ2-5; 10 bases are shared with TRBD1. The CDR3 is 14 amino acids. V lost 3 bases, J lost 4 bases, and 5 bases stayed unmatched. Germline V gives CDR1 SQVTM, CDR2 ANQGSEA. This CDR3 reads CSVEGGQGRETQYF. In DNA form, the CDR3 reads TGCAGCGTTGAGGGGGGACAGGGGCGAGAGACCCAGTACTTC.

The chain carries TRBV10-3 and TRBJ1-2; 7 bases align to TRBD1. The CDR3 is 12 residues long. V was pared by 10 bases and J by 3 bases, with 5 bases of the junction left unmatched. In germline, CDR1 is ENHRY, CDR2 SYGVKD. The CDR3 DNA sequence: TGTGCCACTCGACAGGGCGACTATGGCTACACCTTC. Encoded protein: CATRQGDYGYTF.

The rearrangement joins TRBV5-8 to TRBJ2-2; tentatively, D is TRBD2 (5 bases). This CDR3 contains 15 residues. Germline-derived CDR1 and CDR2 are SGHTS and YDEGEE. Deletions cut 7 bases from V and 6 bases from J, with 19 bases between. The CDR3 region is CASGTLVSAAGELFF. CDR3 bases: TGTGCCAGCGGCACCCTGGTGTCAGCGGCCGGGGAGCTGTTTTTT. The full variable domain, with the rest looked up from reference TRBV5-8 and TRBJ2-2, is EAGVTQSPTHLIKTRGQQATLRCSPISGHTSVYWYQQALGLGLQFLLWYDEGEERNRGNFPPRFSGRQFPNYSSELNVNALELEDSALYLCASGTLVSAAGELFFGEGSRLTVL.

In its sample, this clone was seen once. The chain links TRBV5-5 to TRBJ2-5; tentatively, D is TRBD2 (6 bases). CDR3 length: 15 residues. Germline V gene sequence: CDR1 SGHKS, CDR2 YYEKEE (reference sequence). The V gene lost 1 base and the J gene lost 2 bases, with 12 bases spanning the gap. CDR3 DNA: TGTGCCAGCAGCTTGTCGACCGGGACTCAAGAGACCCAGTACTTC. Protein sequence: CASSLSTGTQETQYF.

V usage is TRBV5-4 and J usage is TRBJ1-2; 7 nucleotides agree with TRBD1. Per the germline V gene, CDR1 is SGHNT and CDR2 is YYREEE (reference sequence). V lost 2 bases to trimming and J lost 1 base; unmatched junction nucleotides: 5. There are 15 residues in the CDR3. As DNA, the CDR3 is TGTGCCAGCAGCTTAGGACAGGAATATAACTATGGCTACACCTTC. Its translation: CASSLGQEYNYGYTF.

The chain recombines TRBV13 with TRBJ1-2, with TRBD1 matching over 7 bases. There are 15 residues in the CDR3. Germline CDR1 reads PRHDT; CDR2 reads FYEKMQ (reference sequence). The junction had 10 bases not matched to a gene; V was cut back by 5 bases and J by 4 bases. The CDR3 spells CASSNKPDRSYGYTF. As DNA, the CDR3 is TGTGCCAGCAGCAACAAGCCGGACAGGTCCTATGGCTACACCTTC.

This chain connects TRBV11-2 to TRBJ2-2; TRBD2 matches 8 bases. V was pared by 5 bases and J by 1 base, with 6 bases of the junction left unmatched. The germline V gene encodes CDR1 SGHAT and CDR2 FQNNGV. The CDR3 spans 16 residues. For the CDR3, the DNA is TGTGCCAGCAGCCCCGAGCGGGGGAGGAACACCGGGGAGCTGTTTTTT. Its protein product is CASSPERGRNTGELFF.

The rearrangement links TRBV6-2 or TRBV6-3 to TRBJ1-2; TRBD1 might be the D (5 bases). The CDR3 has 14 residues. V was cut by 4 bases and J by 7 bases, with 16 bases left in between. Germline V gene lookup returns CDR1 MNHEY and CDR2 SVGEGT. Here the CDR3 reads CASSSIQGRRGYTF. The CDR3, as DNA: TGTGCCAGCAGTTCCATCCAGGGTCGCCGTGGCTACACCTTC.

The V call is TRBV5-4, the J call TRBJ1-2; D unresolved. CDR1 and CDR2 (germline): SGHNT, YYREEE (reference sequence). Trimming left V 0 bases short and J 5 bases short, with 8 bases between. This CDR3 contains 13 residues. Here the CDR3 DNA reads TGTGCCAGCAGCTTGGGCAGCGAGTATGGCTACACCTTC. Protein product: CASSLGSEYGYTF.

V is TRBV30 and J is TRBJ1-2; 7 bases are a match to TRBD1. The V segment lost 1 base and the J segment 8 bases; nucleotides outside the gene matches: 7. The CDR3 length is 13 residues. Per the germline V gene, CDR1 is GTSNPN and CDR2 is SVGIG (reference sequence). CDR3 in amino acids: CAWSAVQGGGYTF. In nucleotides, the CDR3 is TGTGCCTGGAGTGCTGTGCAGGGGGGCGGCTACACCTTC.

The gene calls are TRBV5-4 and TRBJ2-2; 9 nucleotides line up with TRBD2. Germline CDR1 SGHNT, CDR2 YYREEE (reference sequence). Unmatched junction bases numbered 7, after V lost 0 bases and J lost 7 bases. The CDR3 covers 16 residues. DNA for the CDR3: TGTGCCAGCAGCTTGGACGGCGGGGGGGCCATCGGGGAGCTGTTTTTT. This codes for CASSLDGGGAIGELFF.

V and J are TRBV6-5 and TRBJ1-2; 7 bases agree with TRBD1. Trimming at V came to 7 bases and at J to 4 bases, leaving 3 bases not matched to a gene. Germline V gene data show CDR1 as MNHEY and CDR2 as SVGAGI. CDR3 size: 12 residues. The CDR3 spells CASTQGVYGYTF. In DNA form, the CDR3 reads TGTGCCAGCACTCAGGGGGTCTATGGCTACACCTTC.

On this clone itself: The sample contains more than one DNA sequence encoding this CDR3. The chain has TRBV5-1 and TRBJ1-6; 9 bases align to TRBD1. The trim removed 3 bases at V and 6 bases at J, leaving 1 base unmatched. Looked up from germline, CDR1 is SGHRS and CDR2 is YFSETQ. The CDR3 is 14 residues long. The CDR3 here is CASSSGQGNSPLHF. The CDR3, as DNA: TGCGCCAGCAGCTCGGGACAGGGTAATTCACCCCTCCACTTT.

This chain joins TRBV27 and TRBJ2-7, with TRBD1 matching 10 bases. V shed 5 bases, J shed 4 bases, and the junction held 5 bases outside the gene matches. This CDR3 contains 14 residues. Germline V gives CDR1 MNHEY, CDR2 SMNVEV (reference sequence). The CDR3, as DNA: TGTGCCAGCAGTAGCCGGGACAGGGGTTACGAGCAGTACTTC. Translating gives CASSSRDRGYEQYF.